These 8 T cell receptor beta chains were sequenced from one sample in a study of T cell responses to AZD1222 COVID-19 vaccine. The assay was immunoSEQ multiplex PCR, and TCRdb's table has in-frame clones only and misses some. The profile shows about 110,000 clones, about 90% of them singletons. The material sequenced was peripheral blood, taken on day 0 of AZD1222 vaccination. The receptor set was obtained from an adult in good health.

The DNA for the CDR3 is TGTGCCAGCAGCAAAAATTCGAGCTTGTGGAGATGCGACCATGACAGGGGTGGTGGCTACACCTTC. It encodes CASSKNSSLWRCDHDRGGGYTF. V gene TRBV21-1 combines with J gene TRBJ1-2; whether TRBD1, the table's D call, matches the DNA was not checked. TRBV21-1 is classified as a pseudogene. The CDR3 consists of 22 residues.

The rearrangement links TRBV19 to TRBJ2-7; 8 bases line up with TRBD2. The V gene's germline CDR1 is LNHDA and CDR2 SQIVND (reference sequence). The CDR3 extends over 16 amino acids. Trimming cost V 5 bases and J 1 base; bases outside gene matches: 10. CDR3 residues: CASSYSTSGVSYEQYF. DNA of the CDR3: TGTGCCAGTAGTTACTCAACTAGCGGAGTTTCCTACGAGCAGTACTTC. The complete variable domain, with remaining parts taken from reference TRBV19 and TRBJ2-7, reads DGGITQSPKYLFRKEGQNVTLSCEQNLNHDAMYWYRQDPGQGLRLIYYSQIVNDFQKGDIAEGYSVSREKKESFPLTVTSAQKNPTAFYLCASSYSTSGVSYEQYFGPGTRLTVT.

The chain links TRBV28 to TRBJ2-6, with 7 nucleotides matching TRBD1. Germline loops: CDR1 MDHEN, CDR2 SYDVKM. With 5 bases clipped from V and 1 base from J, the junction kept 11 bases outside the gene matches. CDR3 length equals 18 residues. CDR3 protein: CASSPLRQGRSGANVLTF. CDR3 coding DNA: TGTGCCAGCAGTCCCTTGAGACAGGGAAGATCTGGGGCCAACGTCCTGACTTTC.

The V and J genes are TRBV9 and TRBJ1-3; D is ambiguous. V lost 4 bases, J lost 0 bases, and 5 bases lay in between. CDR1 is SGDLS and CDR2 is YYNGEE in the germline V gene. The CDR3 extends over 13 amino acids. CDR3 bases: TGTGCCAGCAGCAGGGACTCTGGAAACACCATATATTTT. Translation: CASSRDSGNTIYF.

The gene calls are TRBV7-2 and TRBJ1-6; weak D call: TRBD1 (5 bases). V was clipped by 1 base and J by 9 bases, with 13 bases between them. Germline V lookup: CDR1 SGHTA, CDR2 FQGNSA. The CDR3 runs 15 residues. Written as DNA, the CDR3 is TGTGCCAGCAGCTTAGGGGGGAGCCCCATTTCACCCCTCCACTTT. Protein: CASSLGGSPISPLHF.

V is TRBV30 and J is TRBJ2-2; D possibly uses TRBD1 or TRBD2 (5 bases each). V was pared by 2 bases and J by 0 bases, with 10 bases between. This CDR3 has 15 amino acids. The V gene's germline CDR1 is GTSNPN and CDR2 SVGIG (reference sequence). The CDR3: CAWSRGPTNTGELFF. The DNA of the CDR3 is TGTGCCTGGAGTAGGGGACCCACGAACACCGGGGAGCTGTTTTTT.

The chain combines TRBV11-3 with TRBJ2-1; 11 nucleotides line up with TRBD2. Losses at the gene ends were 5 bases for V and 8 bases for J; bases not matched to a gene: 11. Germline V lookup: CDR1 SGHNT, CDR2 YENEEA. There are 16 residues in the CDR3. This CDR3 is CASSPSGTSGIYEQFF. The CDR3 DNA reads TGTGCCAGCAGCCCCTCCGGGACTAGCGGAATCTATGAGCAGTTCTTC.

V is TRBV6-2 or TRBV6-3 and J is TRBJ1-5, with D possibly TRBD1 on 5 matching bases. V lost 4 bases to trimming and J lost 3 bases, with 10 bases between them. Germline V lookup: CDR1 MNHEY, CDR2 SVGEGT. This CDR3 has 14 amino acids. CDR3 DNA sequence: TGTGCCAGCAGTTTTCAGGGACCCAATCAGCCCCAGCATTTT. Translation: CASSFQGPNQPQHF.